This TCR beta chain was sequenced in a study of T cells in Graves' hyperthyroidism and ophthalmopathy. RNA transcripts gave rise to amplified TCR beta CDR3 regions. HTBI primers drove first-round RT-PCR of the TCR CDR3. MiXCR, applied by TCRdb to the multiplex PCR reads, yields one record per CDR3 protein. This sample has 500,000 or so distinct CDR3 sequences, with under 20% found just once. V was cut by 0 bases and J by 4 bases, with 13 bases left in between. Germline CDR1 SGDLS, CDR2 YYNGEE. CDR3 length: 15 amino acids. The sample comprised blood. The receptor's source is a woman in her late teens or twenties with Graves' ophthalmopathy. The rearrangement uses TRBV9 and TRBJ1-1, with a tentative D call TRBD1 (5 bases). The CDR3 DNA reads as TGTGCCAGCAGCGTAGTCGCAGGGTCCGGCACTGAAGCTTTCTTT. It codes for CASSVVAGSGTEAFF.